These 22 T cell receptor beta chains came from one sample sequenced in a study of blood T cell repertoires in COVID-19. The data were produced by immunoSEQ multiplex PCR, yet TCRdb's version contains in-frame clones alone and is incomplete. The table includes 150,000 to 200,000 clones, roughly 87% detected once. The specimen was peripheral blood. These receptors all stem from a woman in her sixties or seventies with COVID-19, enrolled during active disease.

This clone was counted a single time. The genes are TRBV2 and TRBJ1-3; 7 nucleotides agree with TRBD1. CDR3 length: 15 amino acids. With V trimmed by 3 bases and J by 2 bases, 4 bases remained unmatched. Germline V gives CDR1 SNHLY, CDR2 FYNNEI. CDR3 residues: CASSDTGVTGNTIYF. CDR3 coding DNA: TGTGCCAGCAGTGACACAGGGGTGACTGGAAACACCATATATTTT.

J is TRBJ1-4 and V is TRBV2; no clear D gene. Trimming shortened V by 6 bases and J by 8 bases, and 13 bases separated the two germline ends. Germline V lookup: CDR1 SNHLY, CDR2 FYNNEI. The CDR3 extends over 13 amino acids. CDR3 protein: CASSTLRGEKLFF. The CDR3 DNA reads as TGTGCCAGCAGCACTTTGAGAGGCGAAAAACTGTTTTTT.

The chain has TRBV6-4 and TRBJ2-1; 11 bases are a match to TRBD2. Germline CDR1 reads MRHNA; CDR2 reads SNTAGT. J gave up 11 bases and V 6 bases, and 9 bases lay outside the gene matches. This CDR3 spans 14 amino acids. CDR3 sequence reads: CASRFTSGSSKQFF. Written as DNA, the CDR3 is TGTGCCAGCAGATTCACTAGCGGGAGTTCAAAGCAGTTCTTC.

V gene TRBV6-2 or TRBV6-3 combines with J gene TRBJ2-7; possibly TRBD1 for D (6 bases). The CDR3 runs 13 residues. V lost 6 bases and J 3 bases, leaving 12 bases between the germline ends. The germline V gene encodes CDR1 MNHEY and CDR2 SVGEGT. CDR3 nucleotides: TGTGCCAGCAGCAGCACAGGGCTCTACGAGCAGTACTTC. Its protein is CASSSTGLYEQYF.

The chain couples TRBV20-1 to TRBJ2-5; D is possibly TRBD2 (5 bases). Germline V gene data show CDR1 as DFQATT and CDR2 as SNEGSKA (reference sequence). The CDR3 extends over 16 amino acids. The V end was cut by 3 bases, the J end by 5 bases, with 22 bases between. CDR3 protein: CSASGLKRNLAETQYF. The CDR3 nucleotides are TGCAGTGCTAGTGGTTTGAAGCGGAACTTGGCGGAGACCCAGTACTTC.

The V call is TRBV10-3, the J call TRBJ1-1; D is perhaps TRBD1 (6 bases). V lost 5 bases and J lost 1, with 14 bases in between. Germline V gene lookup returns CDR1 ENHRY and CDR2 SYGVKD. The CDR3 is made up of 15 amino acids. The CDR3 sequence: CAISKQGPRNTEAFF. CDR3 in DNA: TGTGCCATCAGTAAACAGGGCCCCAGGAACACTGAAGCTTTCTTT.

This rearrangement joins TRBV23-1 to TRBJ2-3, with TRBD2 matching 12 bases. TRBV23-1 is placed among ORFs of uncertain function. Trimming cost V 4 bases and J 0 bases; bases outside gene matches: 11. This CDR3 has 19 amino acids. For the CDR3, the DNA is TGCGCCAGCAGTCCCCCGCGGACTAGCGGGGCCTCTAGCACAGATACGCAGTATTTT. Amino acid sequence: CASSPPRTSGASSTDTQYF.

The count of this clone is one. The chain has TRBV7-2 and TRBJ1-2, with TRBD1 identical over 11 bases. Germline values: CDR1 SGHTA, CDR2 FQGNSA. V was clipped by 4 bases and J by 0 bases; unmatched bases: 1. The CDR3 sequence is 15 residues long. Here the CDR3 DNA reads TGTGCCAGCAGCTCGGGACAGGGGGCTAACTATGGCTACACCTTC. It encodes CASSSGQGANYGYTF.

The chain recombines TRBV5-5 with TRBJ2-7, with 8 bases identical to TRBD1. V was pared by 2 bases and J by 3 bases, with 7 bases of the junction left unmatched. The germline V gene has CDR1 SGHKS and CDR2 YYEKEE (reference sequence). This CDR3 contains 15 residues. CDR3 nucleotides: TGTGCCAGCAGCTTCGCCTCGACAGGGGACTACGAGCAGTACTTC. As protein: CASSFASTGDYEQYF.

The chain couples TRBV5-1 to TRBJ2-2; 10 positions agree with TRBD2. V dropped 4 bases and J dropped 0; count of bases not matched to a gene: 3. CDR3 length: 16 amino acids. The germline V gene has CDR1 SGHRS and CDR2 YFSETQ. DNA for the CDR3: TGCGCCAGCAGCCCACTAGCGGGACCGAACACCGGGGAGCTGTTTTTT. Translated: CASSPLAGPNTGELFF.

CDR3 nucleotide sequence: TGTGCCAGCAGGTCGTATAGCAATCAGCCCCAGCATTTT. Amino acids: CASRSYSNQPQHF. The chain uses TRBV2 and TRBJ1-5, with D unresolved. V was clipped by 6 bases and J by 0 bases, with 6 bases between them. Germline assignment: CDR1 SNHLY and CDR2 FYNNEI. CDR3 length equals 13 residues.

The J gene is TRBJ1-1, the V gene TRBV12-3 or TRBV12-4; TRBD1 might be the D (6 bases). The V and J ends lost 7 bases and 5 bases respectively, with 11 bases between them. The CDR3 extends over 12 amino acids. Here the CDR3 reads CASKKGGTEAFF. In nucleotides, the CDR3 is TGTGCCAGCAAAAAGGGGGGGACTGAAGCTTTCTTT.

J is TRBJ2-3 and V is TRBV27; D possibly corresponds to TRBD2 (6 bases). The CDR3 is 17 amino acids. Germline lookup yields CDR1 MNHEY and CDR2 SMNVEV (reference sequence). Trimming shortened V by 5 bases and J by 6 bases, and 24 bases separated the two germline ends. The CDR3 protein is CASSRLLDRWTKDTQYF. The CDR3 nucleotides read TGTGCCAGCAGTCGCCTTTTAGACAGATGGACTAAGGATACGCAGTATTTT.

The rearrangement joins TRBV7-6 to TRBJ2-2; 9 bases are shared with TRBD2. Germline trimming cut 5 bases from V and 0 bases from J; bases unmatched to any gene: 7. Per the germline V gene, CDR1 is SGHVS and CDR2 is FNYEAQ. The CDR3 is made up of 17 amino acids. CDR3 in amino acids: CASSNPVAGANTGELFF. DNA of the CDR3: TGTGCCAGCAGCAACCCAGTAGCGGGAGCGAACACCGGGGAGCTGTTTTTT.

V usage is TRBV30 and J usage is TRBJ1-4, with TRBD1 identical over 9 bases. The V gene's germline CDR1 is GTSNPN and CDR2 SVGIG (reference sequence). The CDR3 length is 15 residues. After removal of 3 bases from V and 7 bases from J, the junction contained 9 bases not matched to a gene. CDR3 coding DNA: TGTGCCTGGAGAGCGTGGGACAGGGTTGGTGAAAAACTGTTTTTT. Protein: CAWRAWDRVGEKLFF.

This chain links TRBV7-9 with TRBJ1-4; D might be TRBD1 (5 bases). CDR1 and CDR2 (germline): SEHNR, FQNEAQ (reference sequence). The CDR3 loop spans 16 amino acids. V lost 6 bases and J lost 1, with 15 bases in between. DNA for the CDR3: TGTGCCAGCAGGGAGGGGTCCGGGGGAACTAATGAAAAACTGTTTTTT. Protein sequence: CASREGSGGTNEKLFF.

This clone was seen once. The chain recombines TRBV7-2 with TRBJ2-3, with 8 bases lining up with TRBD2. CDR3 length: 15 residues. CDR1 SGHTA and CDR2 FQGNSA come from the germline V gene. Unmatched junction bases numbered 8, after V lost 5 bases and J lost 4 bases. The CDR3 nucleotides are TGTGCCAGCAGCGCCCGGACTAGCCAGGCAGATACGCAGTATTTT. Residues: CASSARTSQADTQYF.

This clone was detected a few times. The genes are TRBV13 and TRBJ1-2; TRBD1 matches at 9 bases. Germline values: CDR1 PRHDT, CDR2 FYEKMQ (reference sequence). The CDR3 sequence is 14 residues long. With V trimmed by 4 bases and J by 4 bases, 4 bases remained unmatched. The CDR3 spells CASSSTGQGYGYTF. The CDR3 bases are TGTGCCAGCAGCTCAACGGGACAGGGCTATGGCTACACCTTC.

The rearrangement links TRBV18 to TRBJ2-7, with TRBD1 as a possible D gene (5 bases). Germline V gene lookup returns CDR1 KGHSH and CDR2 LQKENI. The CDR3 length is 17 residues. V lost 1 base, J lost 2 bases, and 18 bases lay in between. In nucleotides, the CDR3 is TGTGCCAGCTCACCACAGGCACAGGCTCTTTCGACCTACGAGCAGTACTTC. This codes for CASSPQAQALSTYEQYF.

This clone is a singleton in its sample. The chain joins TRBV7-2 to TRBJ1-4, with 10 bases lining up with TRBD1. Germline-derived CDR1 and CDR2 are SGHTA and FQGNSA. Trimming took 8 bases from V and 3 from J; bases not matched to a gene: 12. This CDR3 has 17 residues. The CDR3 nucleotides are TGTGCCAGCGGGCCTCCCCCGACAGGGGGCTCTAATGAAAAACTGTTTTTT. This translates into CASGPPPTGGSNEKLFF.

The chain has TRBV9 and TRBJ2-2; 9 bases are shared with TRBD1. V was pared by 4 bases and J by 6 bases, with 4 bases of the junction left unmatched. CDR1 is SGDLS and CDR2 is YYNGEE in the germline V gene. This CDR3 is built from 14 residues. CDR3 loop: CASSIGQGPGELFF. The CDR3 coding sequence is TGTGCCAGCAGCATCGGACAGGGGCCCGGGGAGCTGTTTTTT.

CDR3 protein: CASSPGGYTGELFF. The CDR3, as DNA: TGCGCCAGCAGCCCTGGAGGGTACACCGGGGAGCTGTTTTTT. The chain joins TRBV5-1 to TRBJ2-2, with a weak D call TRBD2 (6 bases). Germline V gene data show CDR1 as SGHRS and CDR2 as YFSETQ. The V and J ends lost 4 bases and 3 bases respectively, with 10 bases between them. The CDR3 spans 14 residues.